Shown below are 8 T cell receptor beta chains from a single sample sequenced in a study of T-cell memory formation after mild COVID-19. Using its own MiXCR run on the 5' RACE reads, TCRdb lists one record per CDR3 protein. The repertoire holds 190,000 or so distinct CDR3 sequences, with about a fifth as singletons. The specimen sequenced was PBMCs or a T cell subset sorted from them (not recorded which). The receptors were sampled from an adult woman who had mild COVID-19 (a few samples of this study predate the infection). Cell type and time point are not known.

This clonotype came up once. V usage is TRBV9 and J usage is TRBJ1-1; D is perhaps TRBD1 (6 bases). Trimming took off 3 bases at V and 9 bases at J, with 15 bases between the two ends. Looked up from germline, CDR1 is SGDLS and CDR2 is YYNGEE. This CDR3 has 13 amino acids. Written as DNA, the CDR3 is TGTGCCAGCAGCGAGGGGGACTTAGGGAAAGCTTTCTTT. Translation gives CASSEGDLGKAFF. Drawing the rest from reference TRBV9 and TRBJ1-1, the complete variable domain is DSGVTQTPKHLITATGQRVTLRCSPRSGDLSVYWYQQSLDQGLQFLIQYYNGEERAKGNILERFSAQQFPDLHSELNLSSLELGDSALYFCASSEGDLGKAFFGQGTRLTVV.

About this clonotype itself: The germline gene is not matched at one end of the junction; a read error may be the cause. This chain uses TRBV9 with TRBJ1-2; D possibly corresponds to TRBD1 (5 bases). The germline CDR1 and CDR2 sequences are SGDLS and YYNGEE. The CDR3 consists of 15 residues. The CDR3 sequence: CASSVGDGGFYGYTF. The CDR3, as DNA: TGTGCCAGCAGCGTAGGGGACGGGGGATTCTATGGCTATACCTTC.

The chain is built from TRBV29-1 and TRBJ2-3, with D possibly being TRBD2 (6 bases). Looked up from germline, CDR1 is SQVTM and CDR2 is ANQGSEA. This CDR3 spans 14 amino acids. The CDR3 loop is CRVKLREVTDTQYF. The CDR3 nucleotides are TGCAGAGTTAAGCTCAGGGAGGTCACAGATACGCAGTATTTT.

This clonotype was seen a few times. CDR3 in amino acids: CSVRARGGYEQYF. The DNA of the CDR3 is TGCAGCGTCCGCGCCAGGGGGGGATACGAGCAGTACTTC. The rearrangement joins TRBV29-1 to TRBJ2-7; D possibly uses TRBD1 or TRBD2 (7 bases each). The CDR3 runs to 13 residues. The germline V gene has CDR1 SQVTM and CDR2 ANQGSEA. Trimming took off 6 bases at V and 4 bases at J, with 16 bases between the two ends.

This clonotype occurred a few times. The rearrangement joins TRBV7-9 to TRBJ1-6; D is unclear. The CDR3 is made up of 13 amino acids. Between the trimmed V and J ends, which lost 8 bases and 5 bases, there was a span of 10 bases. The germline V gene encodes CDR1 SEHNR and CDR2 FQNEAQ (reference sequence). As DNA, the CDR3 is TGTGCCAGCGAAGTCGTGAATAATTCACCCCTCCACTTT. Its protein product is CASEVVNNSPLHF.

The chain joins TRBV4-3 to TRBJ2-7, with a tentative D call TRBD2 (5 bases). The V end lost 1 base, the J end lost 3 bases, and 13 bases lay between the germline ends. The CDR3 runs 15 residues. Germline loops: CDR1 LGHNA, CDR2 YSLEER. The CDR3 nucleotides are TGCGCCAGCAGCCAAGGTGGGAGTATCGGCTACGAGCAGTACTTC. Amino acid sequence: CASSQGGSIGYEQYF.

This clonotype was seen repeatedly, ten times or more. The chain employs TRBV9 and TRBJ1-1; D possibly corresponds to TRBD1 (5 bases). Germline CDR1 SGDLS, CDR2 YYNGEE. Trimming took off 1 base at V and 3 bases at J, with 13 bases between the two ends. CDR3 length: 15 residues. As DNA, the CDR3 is TGTGCCAGCAGCGTATTCCAGGGTGGGGACACTGAAGCTTTCTTT. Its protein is CASSVFQGGDTEAFF.

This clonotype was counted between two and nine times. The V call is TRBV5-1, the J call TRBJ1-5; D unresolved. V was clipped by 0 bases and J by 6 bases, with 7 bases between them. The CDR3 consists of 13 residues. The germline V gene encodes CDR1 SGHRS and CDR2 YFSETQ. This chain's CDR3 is CASSLDGSQPQHF. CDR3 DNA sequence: TGCGCCAGCAGCTTGGATGGATCTCAGCCCCAGCATTTT.